Each of the 3 T cell receptor beta chains below was sequenced from the same sample in a study of T cells after yellow fever vaccination. TCRdb called the 5' RACE reads again in MiXCR, with one record for every CDR3 protein. The table has 200,000 to 250,000 distinct CDR3 sequences, approximately 3.2% seen once. This specimen consisted of CD4+ T cells sorted from PBMCs, obtained 10 days after the yellow fever booster vaccination. The receptors here all came from a man between 18 and 35 years old who received the YFV17D yellow fever vaccine.

V is TRBV30 and J is TRBJ2-7; D remains ambiguous. Trimming removed 8 bases at V and 4 bases at J, with 21 bases between. The germline V gene encodes CDR1 GTSNPN and CDR2 SVGIG (reference sequence). The CDR3 runs to 14 residues. The CDR3 region is CALGFRRSPYEQYF. CDR3 DNA sequence: TGTGCCCTGGGGTTCCGTCGAAGCCCTTACGAGCAGTACTTC.

This clonotype appeared many times. The chain carries TRBV6-6 and TRBJ2-4; D is unresolved. Germline V gene data show CDR1 as MNHNY and CDR2 as SVGAGI (reference sequence). With 5 bases removed from V and 7 bases from J, the gap between germline ends came to 9 bases. CDR3 length: 12 residues. The DNA for the CDR3 is TGTGCCAGCAGTCCGAGTCCGAACATTCAGTACTTC. Encoded protein: CASSPSPNIQYF.

V and J are TRBV20-1 and TRBJ2-3, with TRBD2 matching over 9 bases. CDR3 size: 15 residues. The V gene end was trimmed by 3 bases and the J gene end by 3 bases; junction bases not matched to a gene: 7. The germline gives CDR1 DFQATT, CDR2 SNEGSKA (reference sequence). In nucleotides, the CDR3 is TGCAGTGCTAGGGACGGAACTAGCGGGACAGATACGCAGTATTTT. Translated: CSARDGTSGTDTQYF.